A single sample is the source of the 27 T cell receptor beta chains below, sequenced in a study of somatic mutations in cytotoxic T cells in rheumatoid arthritis. TCRdb's copy holds only in-frame clones and misses some; the assay was immunoSEQ multiplex PCR. The data contain 2,000 to 3,000 clones, around 81% of them singletons. Sequenced input: CD8+ T cells sorted from blood. These receptors came from a woman in her seventies with rheumatoid arthritis.

V gene TRBV7-9 combines with J gene TRBJ2-7; TRBD1 might be the D (6 bases). There are 17 residues in the CDR3. Germline loops: CDR1 SEHNR, CDR2 FQNEAQ (reference sequence). Deletions cut 0 bases from V and 1 base from J, with 16 bases between. The DNA for the CDR3 is TGTGCCAGCAGCTTAGCCCCGGGACATATGGGGTCCTACGAGCAGTACTTC. It specifies CASSLAPGHMGSYEQYF.

The rearrangement joins TRBV5-1 to TRBJ1-2, with D perhaps matching TRBD1 (5 bases). Trimming took off 1 base at V and 3 bases at J, with 25 bases between the two ends. Germline lookup yields CDR1 SGHRS and CDR2 YFSETQ. The CDR3 is 19 amino acids. CDR3 sequence (DNA): TGCGCCAGCAGCTTGTTGCACCGACAGATCCCTCTCTTCGACTATGGCTACACCTTC. As protein: CASSLLHRQIPLFDYGYTF.

The gene calls are TRBV30 and TRBJ2-5; TRBD2 matches at 7 bases. The CDR3 is 14 amino acids. V was clipped by 1 base and J by 2 bases; unmatched bases: 4. Germline V CDR1 and CDR2: GTSNPN, SVGIG (reference sequence). CDR3 DNA sequence: TGTGCCTGGAGTGCGGGGAGGGCTCAAGAGACCCAGTACTTC. Amino acids: CAWSAGRAQETQYF.

The chain carries TRBV27 and TRBJ2-3, with 13 nucleotides matching TRBD2. This CDR3 has 16 amino acids. The V segment lost 7 bases and the J segment 2 bases; nucleotides outside the gene matches: 6. CDR1 and CDR2 (germline): MNHEY, SMNVEV (reference sequence). The CDR3 reads CASKLAGGPSTDTQYF. DNA for the CDR3: TGTGCCAGCAAACTAGCGGGAGGGCCCTCCACAGATACGCAGTATTTT.

The genes are TRBV5-6 and TRBJ2-5, with 14 nucleotides matching TRBD2. TRBJ2-7 explains the end of the DNA better; the J call may be wrong. This CDR3 contains 18 residues. CDR1 is SGHDT, CDR2 YYEEEE, per germline. CDR3 DNA: TGTGCCAGCAGCTCGACCGGGACTAGCGGGAGCGACCCCTACGAGCAGTACTTC. Translation: CASSSTGTSGSDPYEQYF.

V and J are TRBV28 and TRBJ2-5; 7 bases match TRBD2. The J call may be in error: the DNA end matches TRBJ2-7 better. Germline V gives CDR1 MDHEN, CDR2 SYDVKM. This CDR3 region has 15 residues. The CDR3 is CASSPGLVEYSEQYF. In DNA form, the CDR3 reads TGTGCCAGCAGCCCCGGACTAGTTGAGTACTCCGAGCAGTACTTC.

The gene calls are TRBV10-3 and TRBJ2-7; 7 nucleotides match TRBD1. CDR1 and CDR2 (germline): ENHRY, SYGVKD. The CDR3 has 16 amino acids. J was trimmed by 0 bases and V by 0 bases; bases with no gene match: 5. The CDR3 bases are TGTGCCATCAGTGAGTCGCTGGGACAGAGCTCCTACGAGCAGTACTTC. Encoded protein: CAISESLGQSSYEQYF.

By share of the sample, this clone is large. The gene calls are TRBV11-2 and TRBJ2-7; D not resolved. Germline assignment: CDR1 SGHAT and CDR2 FQNNGV. The CDR3 length is 14 residues. V shed 1 base and J shed 3 bases, with 10 bases lying between them. The CDR3 loop is CASSLAWNYYEQYF. As DNA, the CDR3 is TGTGCCAGCAGCTTAGCCTGGAACTACTACGAGCAGTACTTC.

The chain recombines TRBV7-2 with TRBJ2-7; 8 bases are shared with TRBD2. CDR1 is SGHTA and CDR2 is FQGNSA in the germline V gene. Losses at the gene ends were 4 bases for V and 7 bases for J; bases not matched to a gene: 9. The CDR3 contains 14 residues. In nucleotides, the CDR3 is TGTGCCAGCAGCTCTGCGGGAGGACTTTGGGAGCAGTACTTC. Protein sequence: CASSSAGGLWEQYF.

The chain recombines TRBV9 with TRBJ2-2; the D is unclear. CDR1 SGDLS and CDR2 YYNGEE come from the germline V gene. Trimming took off 6 bases at V and 6 bases at J, with 12 bases between the two ends. The CDR3 length is 13 residues. The DNA of the CDR3 is TGTGCCAGCACCTTAGACACGCCCGGGGAGCTGTTTTTT. It specifies CASTLDTPGELFF.

The rearrangement uses TRBV21-1 and TRBJ2-1; the table's D call TRBD1 went unverified against the DNA. TRBV21-1 is marked as a pseudogene. This CDR3 is 16 amino acids long. The CDR3 region is CASSKPLGQVSAEQFF. The CDR3 DNA follows: TGTGCCAGCAGCAAACCCCTCGGACAGGTCTCGGCTGAGCAGTTCTTC.

This chain joins TRBV11-1 and TRBJ2-1, with 12 bases matching TRBD1. The CDR3 length is 18 residues. Trimming at V came to 5 bases and at J to 8 bases, leaving 16 bases not matched to a gene. Germline values: CDR1 SGHAT, CDR2 FQDESV (reference sequence). The CDR3 DNA reads as TGTGCCAGCAGCGTGGGACAGGGGGCTTCCCTACTCGCTCATGAGCAGTTCTTC. Translation gives CASSVGQGASLLAHEQFF. The whole variable domain, filled in from reference TRBV11-1 and TRBJ2-1, reads EAEVAQSPRYKITEKSQAVAFWCDPISGHATLYWYRQILGQGPELLVQFQDESVVDDSQLPKDRFSAERLKGVDSTLKIQPAELGDSAMYLCASSVGQGASLLAHEQFFGPGTRLTVL.

The rearrangement links TRBV19 to TRBJ2-1, with TRBD2 identical over 7 bases. Germline V gene lookup returns CDR1 LNHDA and CDR2 SQIVND (reference sequence). The CDR3 contains 16 residues. V lost 4 bases, J lost 0 bases, and 6 bases stayed unmatched. The CDR3 loop is CASSNPWDYSYNEQFF. In nucleotides, the CDR3 is TGTGCCAGTAGTAACCCCTGGGACTACTCCTACAATGAGCAGTTCTTC.

The rearrangement links TRBV11-2 to TRBJ1-3; 9 nucleotides align to TRBD1. Unmatched junction bases numbered 12, after V lost 5 bases and J lost 4 bases. The CDR3 covers 17 residues. Germline V CDR1 and CDR2: SGHAT, FQNNGV. For the CDR3, the DNA is TGTGCCAGCAGCCGGTACGGACAGGGGTCTTCCGGAAACACCATATATTTT. Translated, it gives CASSRYGQGSSGNTIYF.

The V and J genes are TRBV2 and TRBJ2-5; possibly TRBD2 for D (6 bases). The CDR3 consists of 14 residues. CDR1 SNHLY and CDR2 FYNNEI come from the germline V gene. The V gene lost 6 bases and the J gene lost 4 bases, with 15 bases spanning the gap. This CDR3 reads CASSTTTRSETQYF. CDR3 bases: TGTGCCAGCAGCACAACGACTAGGTCAGAGACCCAGTACTTC.

The V call is TRBV15, the J call TRBJ2-1, with a weak D call TRBD1 (6 bases). Between the trimmed V and J ends, which lost 6 bases and 15 bases, there was a span of 12 bases. The CDR3 extends over 10 amino acids. Germline V gives CDR1 LNHNV, CDR2 YYDKDF (reference sequence). CDR3: CATRNTGRFF. The CDR3 coding sequence is TGTGCCACCAGGAATACAGGGCGGTTCTTC.

This rearrangement joins TRBV4-2 to TRBJ2-7; D might be TRBD1 (5 bases). V lost 4 bases, J lost 3 bases, and 16 bases lay in between. The CDR3 contains 15 residues. Germline CDR1 reads LGHNA; CDR2 reads YNFKEQ. As DNA, the CDR3 is TGTGCCAGCAGCCGAACGACAGCAACGAACTACGAGCAGTACTTC. It is translated as CASSRTTATNYEQYF.

The chain uses TRBV29-1 and TRBJ1-1; perhaps TRBD1 as D (6 bases). With 4 bases removed from V and 1 base from J, the gap between germline ends came to 10 bases. The CDR3 is 13 residues long. Germline V gene lookup returns CDR1 SQVTM and CDR2 ANQGSEA. The CDR3 reads CSVALTGNTEAFF. CDR3 nucleotide sequence: TGCAGCGTTGCCTTGACAGGGAACACTGAAGCTTTCTTT.

This clone appeared a few times. J is TRBJ1-2 and V is TRBV2; D is ambiguous. V dropped 8 bases and J dropped 10 bases, with 17 bases sitting between them. The CDR3 is 12 residues long. Germline CDR1 SNHLY, CDR2 FYNNEI. CDR3 sequence (DNA): TGTGCCAGCTTACTTAGGGCGGGGATCTACACCTTC. Protein: CASLLRAGIYTF.

The sample holds a few counts of this clone. This chain's CDR3 is CASSDRLARGTETQYF. CDR3 DNA: TGTGCCAGCAGCGATCGACTAGCCCGAGGGACAGAGACCCAGTACTTC. The V and J genes are TRBV9 and TRBJ2-5; 7 nucleotides align to TRBD2. Trimming at V came to 3 bases and at J to 4 bases, leaving 12 bases not matched to a gene. CDR1 SGDLS and CDR2 YYNGEE come from the germline V gene. The CDR3 runs 16 residues.

The chain joins TRBV6-4 to TRBJ2-3, with 7 bases that match TRBD1. The junction had 3 bases not matched to a gene; V was cut back by 2 bases and J by 1 base. CDR3 length: 15 residues. The germline gives CDR1 MRHNA, CDR2 SNTAGT. For the CDR3, the DNA is TGTGCCAGCAGTGACGATACAGGGGGCACAGATACGCAGTATTTT. Translation gives CASSDDTGGTDTQYF.

The CDR3 nucleotides read TGTGCCAGCAGCTTGCTTGGGACAGGCTCCTACGAGCAGTACTTC. This translates into CASSLLGTGSYEQYF. V usage is TRBV7-8 and J usage is TRBJ2-7; 8 bases align to TRBD1. Germline CDR1 is SGHVS and CDR2 is FQNEAQ. This CDR3 comprises 15 residues. V trimming: 3 bases; J trimming: 0 bases; junction bases outside the gene matches: 4.

The gene calls are TRBV7-9 and TRBJ2-1, with D perhaps matching TRBD1 (5 bases). The CDR3 sequence is 12 residues long. Germline CDR1 reads SEHNR; CDR2 reads FQNEAQ (reference sequence). Trimming removed 4 bases from V and 7 bases from J, with 8 bases in between. CDR3 in DNA: TGTGCCAGCAGCTCGAAGGGGAATGAGCAGTTCTTC. This gives the protein CASSSKGNEQFF. The variable domain in full, completed from reference TRBV7-9 and TRBJ2-1, reads DTGVSQNPRHKITKRGQNVTFRCDPISEHNRLYWYRQTLGQGPEFLTYFQNEAQLEKSRLLSDRFSAERPKGSFSTLEIQRTEQGDSAMYLCASSSKGNEQFFGPGTRLTVL.

V and J are TRBV19 and TRBJ1-1; 8 bases are shared with TRBD1. Unmatched junction bases numbered 5, after V lost 4 bases and J lost 7 bases. Germline V lookup: CDR1 LNHDA, CDR2 SQIVND (reference sequence). The CDR3 extends over 13 amino acids. CDR3 residues: CASSTQGAVEAFF. The CDR3 nucleotides are TGTGCCAGTAGTACTCAGGGGGCAGTTGAAGCTTTCTTT.

The chain has TRBV4-1 and TRBJ2-7; possibly TRBD2 for D (6 bases). CDR3 length equals 14 residues. Per the germline V gene, CDR1 is MGHRA and CDR2 is YSYEKL. Trimming removed 0 bases from V and 3 bases from J, with 9 bases in between. CDR3 sequence reads: CASSQEPGVYEQYF. CDR3 DNA: TGCGCCAGCAGCCAAGAACCGGGGGTCTACGAGCAGTACTTC.

DNA of the CDR3: TGCGCCAGCAGCCCCGGATGGGGAATAGGGGATGTGAACACTGAAGCTTTCTTT. This codes for CASSPGWGIGDVNTEAFF. The chain links TRBV5-1 to TRBJ1-1, with D perhaps matching TRBD1 (5 bases). Trimming took off 4 bases at V and 0 bases at J, with 22 bases between the two ends. The CDR3 is 18 amino acids. From germline, CDR1 is SGHRS and CDR2 YFSETQ. The whole variable domain, filled in from reference TRBV5-1 and TRBJ1-1, reads KAGVTQTPRYLIKTRGQQVTLSCSPISGHRSVSWYQQTPGQGLQFLFEYFSETQRNKGNFPGRFSGRQFSNSRSEMNVSTLELGDSALYLCASSPGWGIGDVNTEAFFGQGTRLTVV.

The chain recombines TRBV7-2 with TRBJ2-7; 9 bases line up with TRBD1. The V gene's germline CDR1 is SGHTA and CDR2 FQGNSA. This CDR3 comprises 15 residues. V was clipped by 5 bases and J by 3 bases; unmatched bases: 8. The CDR3 loop reads CASSNRDRDHYEQYF. CDR3 nucleotides: TGTGCCAGCAGCAACCGGGACAGGGATCACTACGAGCAGTACTTC. Combining the CDR3 with reference TRBV7-2 and TRBJ2-7 gives the whole variable domain GAGVSQSPSNKVTEKGKDVELRCDPISGHTALYWYRQSLGQGLEFLIYFQGNSAPDKSGLPSDRFSAERTGGSVSTLTIQRTQQEDSAVYLCASSNRDRDHYEQYFGPGTRLTVT.